The entry that follows covers one T cell receptor (beta chain) sequence. Its antigen is still unknown. This likely comes from a read error, as the CDR3 has no conserved phenylalanine or tryptophan at its end. The data were obtained in a study of T cells in Graves' hyperthyroidism and ophthalmopathy. Amplified TCR beta CDR3 regions came from RNA transcripts. The TCR CDR3 was amplified in a first-round RT-PCR using the HTBI primer set. TCRdb analysed the multiplex PCR reads with MiXCR anew, one entry per CDR3 protein. The sample includes around 380,000 distinct CDR3 sequences, roughly 12% of them seen just once. V was pared by 2 bases and J by 0 bases, with 7 bases between. CDR1 and CDR2 (germline): DFQATT, SNEGSKA (reference sequence). This CDR3 has 14 amino acids. Notes on the study in general: Before onset, by a median of around six months, the model predicted ophthalmopathy.

Newly diagnosed hyperthyroidism patients aged 18 to 65 years had disease lasting under 2 months. The PBMCs studied were ones that came from 10 ml fresh peripheral blood. Sequencing was performed on blood. This receptor was obtained from a man aged 25-40 years with Graves' hyperthyroidism that later progressed to Graves' ophthalmopathy. The chain links TRBV20-1 to TRBJ1-4, with no clear D. The CDR3 region has the DNA TGCAGTGCTAGACCCGGATCAACTAATGAAAAACTGTTTCTT. As protein: CSARPGSTNEKLFL.